The T cell receptor beta chain under discussion was sequenced for a study of response to subunit inactivated influenza vaccine. Only a few counts were recorded for this clonotype. Its antigen remains unknown. V gave up 6 bases and J gave up 9 bases, with 18 bases separating them. This CDR3 spans 14 amino acids. TCRdb called the RT-PCR reads again in MiXCR, with one record for every CDR3 protein. The data hold about 160,000 distinct CDR3 sequences, with 11% observed a single time. Whole-study results and caveats: T cells newly recruited by each seasonal influenza vaccination are few, the authors suggested.

This material consisted of non-naive T cells sorted from PBMCs, taken 45 days after vaccination. V and J are TRBV12-3 or TRBV12-4 and TRBJ2-1, with D possibly TRBD2 on 5 matching bases. This receptor was identified in a man aged 45-65 years who received an inactivated influenza vaccine. CDR3 sequence: CASSLRTHGGEQFF. As DNA, the CDR3 is TGTGCCAGCAGCCTAAGGACTCACGGTGGTGAGCAGTTCTTC.